These 28 T cell receptor beta chains were all obtained from the same sample, sequenced in a study of T-cell reconstitution after alpha-beta-depleted transplantation in children. Unique molecular identifiers were incorporated when the TCRbeta library was constructed. Each CDR3 protein gets one entry after TCRdb re-called the PCR reads with MiXCR. Of approximately 240,000 distinct CDR3 sequences in the sample, approximately 10% are singletons; the top ten hold under 30%. This material consisted of PBMCs, taken before TCRalphabeta/CD19-depleted stem cell transplant. Receptor source: a child younger than two with acute myeloid leukemia, due to receive a stem cell transplant.

On this clonotype: A much larger clone sits a single nucleotide away, making a read error possible. The chain links TRBV9 to TRBJ2-5; perhaps D is TRBD1 or TRBD2 (6 bases each). This CDR3 is 13 amino acids long. Germline loops: CDR1 SGDLS, CDR2 YYNGEE. The ends were cut back, 4 bases at V and 9 bases at J, with 16 bases in the middle. In DNA form, the CDR3 reads TGTGCCAGCAGCTTATCTAAGGGGGAGGCCCAGTACTTC. This codes for CASSLSKGEAQYF.

This rearrangement joins TRBV20-1 to TRBJ2-2, with D possibly being TRBD1 (5 bases). CDR3 length: 14 amino acids. The germline V gene has CDR1 DFQATT and CDR2 SNEGSKA (reference sequence). V dropped 6 bases and J dropped 4 bases, with 15 bases sitting between them. The CDR3 reads CSAPGPGLTGELFF. The DNA for the CDR3 is TGCAGTGCCCCCGGGCCAGGGCTCACCGGGGAGCTGTTTTTT.

This clonotype showed up many times. J is TRBJ2-1 and V is TRBV12-3 or TRBV12-4, with TRBD2 matching 9 bases. The CDR3 is made up of 13 amino acids. V shed 11 bases, J shed 5 bases, and the junction held 7 bases outside the gene matches. The CDR3 protein is CAGSGRLDNEQFF. CDR3 nucleotide sequence: TGTGCCGGGAGCGGGAGGCTAGACAATGAGCAGTTCTTC.

This clonotype was counted many times. CDR3 in DNA: TGTGCCAGCAGTTTGCTACAGGGGGCGGAACAGCCCCAGCATTTT. Residues: CASSLLQGAEQPQHF. V gene TRBV28 combines with J gene TRBJ1-5; 9 nucleotides align to TRBD1. This CDR3 has 15 residues. The junction had 7 bases not matched to a gene; V was cut back by 3 bases and J by 7 bases. Germline assignment: CDR1 MDHEN and CDR2 SYDVKM.

Ten or more counts support this clonotype. V and J are TRBV5-1 and TRBJ1-1, with no clear D. CDR1 and CDR2 (germline): SGHRS, YFSETQ. With 1 base removed from V and 1 base from J, the gap between germline ends came to 14 bases. The CDR3 loop spans 16 amino acids. CDR3 nucleotide sequence: TGCGCCAGCAGCTTGTCTCGGATTGGGGAGAACACTGAAGCTTTCTTT. It specifies CASSLSRIGENTEAFF.

This clonotype was seen many times. The chain recombines TRBV28 with TRBJ2-5, with D hard to call. Trimming took 6 bases from V and 4 from J, leaving 15 bases between them. The germline V gene has CDR1 MDHEN and CDR2 SYDVKM. The CDR3 has 14 residues. The CDR3 DNA reads as TGTGCCAGCAGACCCACCGCCGGGTTAGAGACCCAGTACTTC. It specifies CASRPTAGLETQYF.

Ten or more counts support this clonotype. The rearrangement joins TRBV6-4 to TRBJ2-1; D not certain. This CDR3 contains 13 residues. V lost 0 bases to trimming and J lost 6 bases, with 6 bases between them. The germline CDR1 and CDR2 sequences are MRHNA and SNTAGT. Written as DNA, the CDR3 is TGTGCCAGCAGTGACTCTTGGGCCAATGAGCAGTTCTTC. Translated: CASSDSWANEQFF.

At least ten counts were recorded for this clonotype. V is TRBV12-3 or TRBV12-4 and J is TRBJ2-3; D may be TRBD2 (6 bases). V was trimmed by 6 bases and J by 6 bases, leaving 13 bases between them. The CDR3 length is 13 residues. CDR3 sequence: CASSPSGVDTQYF. As DNA, the CDR3 is TGTGCCAGCAGCCCCTCGGGGGTGGATACGCAGTATTTT.

This clonotype was found many times. This chain links TRBV29-1 with TRBJ2-7; either TRBD1 or TRBD2 may fit D (6 bases each). In germline, CDR1 is SQVTM, CDR2 ANQGSEA. The length of the CDR3 is 13 residues. Deletions cut 6 bases from V and 0 bases from J, with 12 bases between. CDR3 sequence reads: CSVLRGVSYEQYF. For the CDR3, the DNA is TGCAGCGTCCTGAGGGGGGTCTCCTACGAGCAGTACTTC.

The genes are TRBV6-1 and TRBJ2-2, with D hard to call. V lost 7 bases, J lost 5 bases, and 11 bases lay in between. Per germline, CDR1 MNHNS and CDR2 SASEGT. The CDR3 spans 13 residues. The CDR3 coding sequence is TGTGCCAGCACCTCCAGAAGGACCGGGGAGCTGTTTTTT. Encoded protein: CASTSRRTGELFF.

This clonotype was observed many times. The CDR3 reads CASGRGAGNQPQHF. The CDR3 bases are TGTGCCAGCGGAAGGGGCGCGGGCAATCAGCCCCAGCATTTT. The chain combines TRBV3-1 with TRBJ1-5, with a possible D match to TRBD1 (5 bases). Germline CDR1 reads LGHDT; CDR2 reads YNNKEL (reference sequence). The CDR3 runs 14 residues. V lost 8 bases and J 2 bases, leaving 13 bases between the germline ends. The variable domain in full, completed from reference TRBV3-1 and TRBJ1-5, reads DTAVSQTPKYLVTQMGNDKSIKCEQNLGHDTMYWYKQDSKKFLKIMFSYNNKELIINETVPNRFSPKSPDKAHLNLHINSLELGDSAVYFCASGRGAGNQPQHFGDGTRLSIL.

This clonotype was seen at least ten times. Sequence at one end of the junction differs from germline and may be a read error. The chain recombines TRBV6-5 with TRBJ1-5; 8 bases match TRBD1. The CDR3 runs 14 residues. The germline V gene encodes CDR1 MNHEY and CDR2 SVGAGI. The CDR3 DNA is TGTGCCAGCAGTTACGGGACAGGTAATCAGCCCCATCATTTT. Translated: CASSYGTGNQPHHF.

This clonotype was counted many times. The rearrangement links TRBV7-8 to TRBJ1-1; 11 nucleotides match TRBD1. Germline CDR1 reads SGHVS; CDR2 reads FQNEAQ. This CDR3 region has 17 residues. The J segment lost 1 base and the V segment lost 4 bases, leaving 8 bases of the junction unmatched. The CDR3 loop is CASSSKRDRGANTEAFF. The DNA of the CDR3 is TGTGCCAGCAGCTCGAAAAGGGACAGGGGGGCGAACACTGAAGCTTTCTTT.

This clonotype was observed at least ten times. The rearrangement links TRBV29-1 to TRBJ2-7; D remains unclear. The CDR3 extends over 12 amino acids. The V end was cut by 0 bases, the J end by 3 bases, with 6 bases between. Looked up from germline, CDR1 is SQVTM and CDR2 is ANQGSEA. CDR3 region: CSVEDDGYEQYF. CDR3 bases: TGCAGCGTTGAAGATGACGGCTACGAGCAGTACTTC.

This clonotype was detected many times. The chain is built from TRBV12-3 or TRBV12-4 and TRBJ2-5, with D possibly matching TRBD1 (5 bases). V was clipped by 5 bases and J by 0 bases, with 10 bases between them. The length of the CDR3 is 14 residues. The CDR3 here is CASSTGSYQETQYF. The CDR3 DNA follows: TGTGCCAGCAGTACAGGCTCCTACCAAGAGACCCAGTACTTC.

The chain links TRBV14 to TRBJ2-1, with 7 positions matching TRBD1. The CDR3 runs 14 residues. Germline CDR1 reads SGHDN; CDR2 reads FVKESK. V was pared by 4 bases and J by 5 bases, with 5 bases of the junction left unmatched. CDR3 loop: CASSLLDRNNEQFF. CDR3 in DNA: TGTGCCAGCAGCCTCCTGGACAGGAACAATGAGCAGTTCTTC.

This clonotype showed up many times. This chain connects TRBV10-3 to TRBJ2-1; D is unresolved. Trimming left V 10 bases short and J 4 bases short, with 14 bases between. Germline CDR1 and CDR2: ENHRY and SYGVKD. CDR3 length equals 13 residues. CDR3 loop: CATWSNEYNEQFF. DNA for the CDR3: TGTGCCACCTGGTCAAATGAATACAATGAGCAGTTCTTC.

This clonotype was recorded many times. The CDR3 sequence is CASSVRTGTPNTGELFF. Here the CDR3 DNA reads TGCGCCAGCAGCGTACGAACCGGGACTCCGAACACCGGGGAGCTGTTTTTT. The chain combines TRBV5-1 with TRBJ2-2; D possibly corresponds to TRBD2 (6 bases). CDR3 length: 17 amino acids. The germline CDR1 and CDR2 sequences are SGHRS and YFSETQ. Trimming removed 4 bases at V and 0 bases at J, with 16 bases between.

This clonotype appeared many times. This chain joins TRBV16 and TRBJ2-3; D gene ambiguous. The germline V gene has CDR1 KGHSY and CDR2 FQNENV. This CDR3 comprises 15 residues. Trimming pared 1 base from V and 2 bases from J, leaving 10 bases between. The CDR3 DNA follows: TGTGCCAGCAGCCAATTCCGGGCAGCCACAGATACGCAGTATTTT. Encoded protein: CASSQFRAATDTQYF.

Many counts were recorded for this clonotype. The J gene is TRBJ2-7, the V gene TRBV11-1, with D perhaps TRBD2 (6 bases). CDR3 length: 14 amino acids. The germline V gene has CDR1 SGHAT and CDR2 FQDESV (reference sequence). V was cut by 5 bases and J by 3 bases, with 14 bases left in between. CDR3 amino acids: CASSPQEGSYEQYF. The CDR3 nucleotides read TGTGCCAGCAGCCCCCAGGAGGGCAGCTACGAGCAGTACTTC.

Many counts were recorded for this clonotype. The chain links TRBV6-2 or TRBV6-3 to TRBJ2-5; no clear D gene. Trimming cost V 8 bases and J 1 base, with 8 bases left between them. The CDR3 runs to 12 residues. CDR1 is MNHEY and CDR2 is SVGEGT in the germline V gene. This chain's CDR3 is CASSGPQETQYF. The DNA of the CDR3 is TGTGCCAGCTCCGGTCCCCAAGAGACCCAGTACTTC.

This clonotype was observed at least ten times. V gene TRBV24-1 combines with J gene TRBJ1-4; D is ambiguous. CDR1 KGHDR and CDR2 SFDVKD come from the germline V gene. The germline V and J ends were trimmed by 4 bases and 7 bases, with 12 bases remaining between them. The CDR3 contains 14 residues. The CDR3 DNA is TGTGCCACCAGTGACCCTCGCCGACCTGAAAAACTGTTTTTT. Amino acids: CATSDPRRPEKLFF.

The chain has TRBV19 and TRBJ1-1, with D unresolved. Germline assignment: CDR1 LNHDA and CDR2 SQIVND (reference sequence). V dropped 7 bases and J dropped 0 bases, with 12 bases sitting between them. The CDR3 spans 14 residues. CDR3 in amino acids: CASIRTGLNTEAFF. CDR3 bases: TGTGCCAGTATCAGAACTGGGTTGAACACTGAAGCTTTCTTT.

This clonotype has at least ten counts. This chain connects TRBV5-1 to TRBJ2-1, with a tentative D call TRBD1 (6 bases). The length of the CDR3 is 16 residues. The V gene's germline CDR1 is SGHRS and CDR2 YFSETQ. V was shortened by 0 bases and J by 3 bases, with 13 bases between the two germline ends. The CDR3 sequence: CASSLDRDVDYNEQFF. In DNA form, the CDR3 reads TGCGCCAGCAGCTTGGACAGGGACGTCGACTACAATGAGCAGTTCTTC.

This clonotype occurred many times. The genes are TRBV20-1 and TRBJ2-1; D may be TRBD2 (7 bases). This CDR3 region has 15 residues. Deletions cut 6 bases from V and 4 bases from J, with 19 bases between. Germline CDR1 DFQATT, CDR2 SNEGSKA (reference sequence). In nucleotides, the CDR3 is TGCAGTGCGCCTCCGGGGGGCCGCGGATACAATGAGCAGTTCTTC. This sequence encodes CSAPPGGRGYNEQFF.

This clonotype was found many times. This chain connects TRBV10-3 to TRBJ2-7, with D maybe TRBD1 (5 bases). V lost 2 bases, J lost 2 bases, and 7 bases lay in between. Germline CDR1 reads ENHRY; CDR2 reads SYGVKD. CDR3 size: 13 residues. CDR3 in amino acids: CAISEQGTYEQYF. The DNA for the CDR3 is TGTGCCATCAGTGAGCAGGGAACCTACGAGCAGTACTTC.

This clonotype was seen ten or more times. The chain uses TRBV7-9 and TRBJ1-1, with a tentative D call TRBD1 (5 bases). V was pared by 2 bases and J by 10 bases, with 8 bases between. CDR3 length equals 11 residues. Germline loops: CDR1 SEHNR, CDR2 FQNEAQ (reference sequence). CDR3 sequence reads: CASSLQGSAFF. The CDR3 bases are TGTGCCAGCAGCTTACAGGGTTCAGCTTTCTTT.

In this sample, this clonotype turned up many times. The chain combines TRBV28 with TRBJ2-6; D not resolved. The CDR3 runs 14 residues. Germline V CDR1 and CDR2: MDHEN, SYDVKM. V was shortened by 8 bases and J by 0 bases, with 8 bases between the two germline ends. The CDR3 loop reads CASRANSGANVLTF. In DNA, the CDR3 is TGTGCCAGCCGCGCAAACTCTGGGGCCAACGTCCTGACTTTC. Drawing the rest from reference TRBV28 and TRBJ2-6, the complete variable domain is DVKVTQSSRYLVKRTGEKVFLECVQDMDHENMFWYRQDPGLGLRLIYFSYDVKMKEKGDIPEGYSVSREKKERFSLILESASTNQTSMYLCASRANSGANVLTFGAGSRLTVL.